The T cell receptor beta chain under discussion was sequenced for a study of T cell repertoires in cytomegalovirus infection. Overall study: CMV infection plus the matching HLA type was flagged by public TCR beta signatures.

Trimming took off 9 bases at V and 6 bases at J, with 18 bases between the two ends. CDR3 size: 14 residues. Germline V gene lookup returns CDR1 MNHEY and CDR2 SVGEGT. Findings and caveats of the study: Dominant in the ex vivo response were TCR beta clonotypes restricted by HLA-C and specific for CMV.

This clonotype has just a few counts. Its antigen is unidentified. TCRdb itself ran the reads through MiXCR, one entry per CDR3 protein. The profile shows about 310,000 distinct CDR3 sequences, roughly 9.3% of them singletons. This TCR was sampled from a human donor in good health (CMV status not recorded). Some clones in this sample may be carry-over from other donors' samples. V usage is TRBV6-2 or TRBV6-3 and J usage is TRBJ1-5; TRBD1 might be the D (6 bases). The sample comprised PBMCs. The CDR3 spells CASRLTGRSQPQHF. The CDR3 DNA reads TGTGCCAGTCGTCTTACAGGGAGAAGTCAGCCCCAGCATTTT.